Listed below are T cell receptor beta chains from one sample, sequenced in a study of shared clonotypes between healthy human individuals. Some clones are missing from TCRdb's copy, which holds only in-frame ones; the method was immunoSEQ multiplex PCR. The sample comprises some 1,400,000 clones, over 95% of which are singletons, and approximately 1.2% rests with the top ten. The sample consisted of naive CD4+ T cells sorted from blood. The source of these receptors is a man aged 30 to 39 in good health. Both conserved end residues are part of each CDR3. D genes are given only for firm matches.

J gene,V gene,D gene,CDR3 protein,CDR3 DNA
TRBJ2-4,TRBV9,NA,CASSDSGTTKNIQYF,TGTGCCAGCAGCGACTCCGGGACAACCAAAAACATTCAGTACTTC
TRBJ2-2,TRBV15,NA,CATRGSINTGELFF,TGTGCCACCAGGGGGTCCATAAACACCGGGGAGCTGTTTTTT
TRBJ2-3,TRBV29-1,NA,CSVDPMRDTDTQYF,TGCAGCGTTGACCCAATGAGGGACACAGATACGCAGTATTTT
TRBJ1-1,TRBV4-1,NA,CASSQGGGVTPLNTEAFF,TGCGCCAGCAGCCAAGGCGGAGGGGTTACCCCGCTGAACACTGAAGCTTTCTTT
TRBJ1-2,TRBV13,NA,CASSLVGRGSYGYTF,TGTGCCAGCAGCTTAGTTGGCAGGGGATCCTATGGCTACACCTTC
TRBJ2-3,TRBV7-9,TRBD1,CASSYPGDRGRDTQYF,TGTGCCAGCAGCTATCCAGGGGACAGGGGGCGAGATACGCAGTATTTT
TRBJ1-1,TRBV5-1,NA,CASSLKRAGRNTEAFF,TGCGCCAGCAGCTTGAAACGGGCAGGGAGGAACACTGAAGCTTTCTTT
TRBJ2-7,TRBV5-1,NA,CASSSFRGPYEQYF,TGCGCCAGCAGCTCATTCCGGGGCCCCTACGAGCAGTACTTC
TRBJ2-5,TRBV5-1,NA,CASSSAKGSFQETQYF,TGCGCCAGCAGCTCGGCGAAGGGGTCATTTCAAGAGACCCAGTACTTC
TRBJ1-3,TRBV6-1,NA,CASSERSRAGNTIYF,TGTGCCAGCAGTGAAAGGTCCAGGGCTGGAAACACCATATATTTT
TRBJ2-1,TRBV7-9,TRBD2,CASSSNLGGLAGYNEQFF,TGTGCCAGCAGCTCGAACCTAGGTGGACTAGCGGGGTACAATGAGCAGTTCTTC
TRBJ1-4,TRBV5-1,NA,CASSSSPGTGDEKLFF,TGCGCCAGCAGCTCCAGTCCCGGGACCGGAGATGAAAAACTGTTTTTT
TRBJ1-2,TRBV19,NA,CASSAEAPSYGYTF,TGTGCCAGTAGTGCGGAGGCCCCGTCGTATGGCTACACCTTC
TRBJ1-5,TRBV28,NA,CASSSAQQGSQPQHF,TGTGCCAGCAGTTCAGCCCAACAGGGTAGTCAGCCCCAGCATTTT
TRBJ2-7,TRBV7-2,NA,CASSLALEQYF,TGTGCCAGCAGCCTGGCTCTCGAGCAGTACTTC